This section outlines one T cell receptor beta chain sequence together with its context. The data derive from a study of blood T cell repertoires in COVID-19. Study background: In each case, the material was cDNA or gDNA derived from T cells, B-cell-depleted T cells, or PBMCs.

V was trimmed by 2 bases and J by 7 bases, leaving 24 bases between them. From germline, CDR1 is MNHEY and CDR2 SVGEGT. The CDR3 spans 18 residues. Sequenced by immunoSEQ multiplex PCR; TCRdb stores in-frame clones only, minus some. The repertoire consists of 95,000 to 150,000 clones, with just under 80% occurring once and the leading ten covering around 25%. The V gene is TRBV6-2 or TRBV6-3, the J gene TRBJ2-1, with TRBD1 as a possible D gene (6 bases). The sequenced sample consisted of peripheral blood. The receptor's source is a human donor in a cohort sampled during active COVID-19. This chain's CDR3 is CASSYPLTGISTGNEQFF. The CDR3 region has the DNA TGTGCCAGCAGTTACCCTCTGACCGGGATAAGTACAGGGAATGAGCAGTTCTTC.